The entry below gives a single T cell receptor (beta chain) sequence along with its context. No antigen is known for it. Expressed TCRB transcripts were sequenced because the entire RNA isolate underwent reverse transcription. Roughly 3.6 million reads, on average, came from each naive, central memory and regulatory T cell sample. Sequencing was performed with immunoSEQ multiplex PCR; in TCRdb, only in-frame clones are kept and a portion is missing. This sample yields 130,000 to 150,000 clones, of which 40% to 60% are seen a single time; around 0.45% belongs to the top ten. This sample was included in a study of beta chain features in type 1 diabetes. CD4+ naive, central memory, regulatory and stem cell-like memory cells were sorted via CD45RO/CCR7/CD25/CD127/CD95/CD27. CDR1 LGHNA and CDR2 YNFKEQ come from the germline V gene. V lost 0 bases to trimming and J lost 3 bases; unmatched junction nucleotides: 11. CDR3 length: 18 amino acids.

Study-wide results and caveats: The naive, central memory and Treg TCRB repertoires of patients appeared to be more similar to one another than those of healthy donors.

V usage is TRBV4-2 and J usage is TRBJ2-1; 7 positions match TRBD2. This TCR was sampled from a man younger than 35 in good health. Sequenced sample: Tregs from blood. The CDR3 loop is CASSQDVSFASGYNEQFF. The CDR3 nucleotides are TGTGCCAGCAGCCAAGACGTCTCTTTCGCTAGCGGCTACAATGAGCAGTTCTTC.